The following is a TCR beta chain sequence with its context. Its antigen is still unknown. No base qualities exist here, and no much larger clone lies one base off it. The data derive from a study of T cells in Graves' hyperthyroidism and ophthalmopathy (dated by TCRdb to about 2019). Turning to the overall study: Peripheral blood samples were taken at initial diagnosis, before any treatment was given. Once sampling was done, hyperthyroidism patients were given methimazole at a starting dose of 30 mg daily, whereas ophthalmopathy patients were given high-dose intravenous methylprednisolone. For training and testing, the approximately 92 patients in the discovery cohort were randomly divided in a 7:3 ratio. Whether ophthalmopathy could be predicted prospectively was tested in an independent validation cohort made up of 18 to 20 hyperthyroidism patients plus 17 patients who later progressed to ophthalmopathy. A discovery cohort of roughly 100 patients, roughly 40 with Graves' ophthalmopathy and about 58 with stable Graves' hyperthyroidism, was used to find distinguishing TCR V-J signatures. The paper describes TCR Vbeta CDR3 sequencing of around 140 peripheral blood samples, made up of roughly 45 ophthalmopathy patients, roughly 80 hyperthyroidism patients and 17 progressor patients. Thyroid tissue and blood T-cell repertoires from several Graves' hyperthyroidism patients were also compared in the study.

In the ophthalmopathy patients, disease was moderately to severely active, with a Clinical Activity Score of 3 or more, a NOSPECS grade of 4 or more, and a duration of less than 3 months. Patients with uncontrolled infections, other autoimmune diseases, pregnancy or lactation were excluded. Diagnoses relied on clinical symptoms, serum thyroxine and TRAb, thyroid ultrasound and orbital computed tomography. Ficoll-Paque density gradient centrifugation was used to isolate PBMCs from about 9 ml of fresh peripheral blood. Total RNA was extracted using Trizol reagent, and RNA quality was assessed on an Agilent 2100 Bioanalyzer. What the work shows at the level of the full study, not this receptor alone: Most expanded thyroid clonotypes (frequency above 0.001) were also detected in blood, a finding suggesting that blood repertoires may reflect thyroid immune responses. In validation, the model predicted progression to ophthalmopathy a median of around six months before onset, with about 70% sensitivity and 72.22% specificity. No statistical method was used to set the sample size in advance, and investigators knew the group allocation. A 13 V-J signature model separated ophthalmopathy from stable hyperthyroidism, with nearly 90% sensitivity and just under 84% specificity in cross-validation and 80%/75% in testing.

TCR beta CDR3 regions were amplified from RNA transcripts. The TCR CDR3 was subjected to a first round of RT-PCR using the HTBI primer set and the Qiagen OneStep RT-PCR kit. A second multiplex PCR round built the libraries, followed by size selection and purification. Sequencing of the libraries was done on an Illumina HiSeq2000 using paired-end 100 bp reads. In the original analysis: SOAPnuke was used to process the raw data, throwing out any read that contained adapters or uncalled bases, had a mean Phred below 15, or lacked an exact constant-primer or identifier match. High-quality paired reads were merged with COPE v1.2.5, and unique nucleotide sequences were defined as clonotypes. MiTCR v1.1 was used to align clonotypes to the IMGT TRBV, TRBD and TRBJ reference segments. The analysis was restricted to V-J combinations with a frequency above 0.0001, which together covered 99.2% of the repertoires. The TCS score was defined as F50 (clonal expansion) divided by E x V (chaos), with BLOSUM62-based TCRdist calculated between CDR3 peptides within each V-J. Welch's t-statistics and random forest reduced around 510 V-J features to 10 to 15, which were used in a naive Bayes classifier (R e1071). TCRdb reworked the public reads: Q25 trimming with fastp, MiXCR clone assembly, productive beta chains retained. Rows with one shared CDR3 protein collapse into an entry with the most common genes and DNA. TCRdb, rather than the study authors, made the V and J calls. In this sample the table shows over 500,000 distinct CDR3 sequences, 15% to 20% of which occur a single time. The top ten constitute roughly 29% of the sample.

From the germline V gene (reference sequence), CDR1 is GTSNPN and CDR2 is SVGIG. Taken from cysteine to phenylalanine, the CDR3 has 16 residues. The CDR3 DNA has 48 bases and is translated from base 1. After removal of 0 bases from V and 7 bases from J, the junction retains 11 bases not matched to a gene. The receptor's source is a woman aged 30 to 39 with Graves' ophthalmopathy. Sequencing was done on a sample of blood. Rearrangement joined TRBV30 to TRBJ2-2; TRBD2 fits 7 bases in the junction. The DNA is TGTGCCTGGAGTGTTTCACTAGCGAGGGAAGACGGGGAGCTGTTTTTT. Its amino acids are CAWSVSLAREDGELFF.